Following are 20 T cell receptor beta chains from one sample sequenced in a study of glioma-infiltrating T cells. The iRepertoire nested amplicon-rescue multiplex PCR amplified TCR alpha and beta CDR3s from RNA. TCRdb itself ran the multiplex PCR reads through MiXCR, one entry per CDR3 protein. The sample has about 190,000 distinct CDR3 sequences, about 32% seen once; the top ten hold 20%. The sample was glioma tissue, nonneoplastic brain tissue, or PBMCs (not recorded which). The receptors were gathered from a human donor with low-grade glioma or glioblastoma, undergoing nonglioma brain surgery, or in good health (not recorded which).

As concerns this clonotype: One end of the junction fails to match germline, which may point to a read error. The chain recombines TRBV4-1 with TRBJ2-1; maybe TRBD2 (5 bases). This CDR3 region has 16 residues. Looked up from germline, CDR1 is MGHRA and CDR2 is YSYEKL. The CDR3 here is CANSQPGLGLNNEKFF. Written as DNA, the CDR3 is TGCGCCAACAGCCAACCAGGACTTGGGCTCAACAATGAGAAGTTCTTC.

This clonotype was detected once. A much larger clonotype is one base distant, so this may be a read error. The rearrangement joins TRBV18 to TRBJ2-7; a weak D match, TRBD2 (6 bases). The CDR3 totals 13 residues. Per germline, CDR1 KGHSH and CDR2 LQKENI. CDR3 coding DNA: TGTGCCAGCTCACCACCGGCGGGGAATGGGAAGCACTTC. Translating gives CASSPPAGNGKHF.

A word on this clonotype: One end of the junction does not line up with germline, which may come from a read error. The CDR3 sequence: CAISRDRGEQETKYF. CDR3 nucleotide sequence: TGTGCCATCAGCCGGGACAGGGGAGAGCAAGAGACCAAGTACTTC. This chain joins TRBV10-3 and TRBJ2-5; 10 bases agree with TRBD1. The CDR3 is 15 amino acids. Germline V gives CDR1 ENHRY, CDR2 SYGVKD.

V gene TRBV19 combines with J gene TRBJ2-1, with TRBD1 matching 8 bases. With V trimmed by 2 bases and J by 9 bases, 9 bases remained unmatched. Germline lookup yields CDR1 LNHDA and CDR2 SQIVND (reference sequence). The CDR3 totals 15 residues. The CDR3 here is CASSISDRGHCEQFF. The CDR3 DNA sequence: TGTGCCAGTAGTATATCTGACAGGGGACATTGTGAGCAGTTCTTC.

The chain joins TRBV5-1 to TRBJ2-3, with unresolved D. CDR3 length: 17 amino acids. The germline gives CDR1 SGHRS, CDR2 YFSETQ. V lost 3 bases, J lost 0 bases, and 17 bases lay in between. The CDR3 DNA is TGCGCCAGCAGCTCCGCGGTAGGGAACCCTAGCACAGATACGCAGTATTTT. It is translated as CASSSAVGNPSTDTQYF. Full variable domain (outside the CDR3, taken from reference TRBV5-1 and TRBJ2-3): KAGVTQTPRYLIKTRGQQVTLSCSPISGHRSVSWYQQTPGQGLQFLFEYFSETQRNKGNFPGRFSGRQFSNSRSEMNVSTLELGDSALYLCASSSAVGNPSTDTQYFGPGTRLTVL.

This clonotype was recorded at least ten times. V usage is TRBV3-1 and J usage is TRBJ2-1, with 9 bases aligning to TRBD2. After removal of 4 bases from V and 7 bases from J, the junction contained 8 bases not matched to a gene. The CDR3 covers 15 residues. The V gene's germline CDR1 is LGHDT and CDR2 YNNKEL (reference sequence). CDR3 in amino acids: CASSLLAGAHNEQFF. DNA of the CDR3: TGTGCCAGCAGCCTTTTAGCGGGAGCACATAATGAGCAGTTCTTC.

The V gene is TRBV29-1, the J gene TRBJ2-1, with 11 bases matching TRBD2. Germline values: CDR1 SQVTM, CDR2 ANQGSEA. The CDR3 totals 13 residues. The ends lost 3 bases at V and 9 bases at J; junction bases unmatched: 4. The CDR3 spells CSVDTSGSSEQFF. The DNA for the CDR3 is TGCAGCGTTGACACTAGCGGGAGCAGTGAGCAGTTCTTC.

On this clonotype itself: A much bigger clone sits one base away, suggesting this may be a read error. The chain links TRBV7-2 to TRBJ2-7; D unclear. Trimming cost V 4 bases and J 3 bases, with 13 bases left between them. The germline CDR1 and CDR2 sequences are SGHTA and FQGNSA. This CDR3 spans 14 amino acids. The chain's CDR3 is CASSSDPGYYEQYF. CDR3 sequence (DNA): TGTGCCAGCAGCTCAGATCCCGGGTACTACGAGCAGTACTTC.

V gene TRBV18 combines with J gene TRBJ2-5; D gene uncertain. V was clipped by 6 bases and J by 4 bases, with 18 bases between them. This CDR3 is 15 amino acids long. Per germline, CDR1 KGHSH and CDR2 LQKENI. This chain's CDR3 is CASSSKDGLGETQYF. The CDR3, as DNA: TGTGCCAGCTCTTCGAAAGACGGGTTGGGAGAGACCCAGTACTTC.

The J gene is TRBJ2-1, the V gene TRBV28, with 7 bases that match TRBD1. This CDR3 has 16 residues. Germline CDR1 and CDR2: MDHEN and SYDVKM. V dropped 6 bases and J dropped 16; count of bases not matched to a gene: 24. CDR3 region: CASSPAGTAITRGHFF. The CDR3 DNA reads as TGTGCCAGCAGCCCCGCCGGGACAGCAATTACACGAGGGCATTTCTTC. The full variable domain, rest sourced from reference TRBV28 and TRBJ2-1, is DVKVTQSSRYLVKRTGEKVFLECVQDMDHENMFWYRQDPGLGLRLIYFSYDVKMKEKGDIPEGYSVSREKKERFSLILESASTNQTSMYLCASSPAGTAITRGHFFGPGTRLTVL.

This clonotype was observed a few times. This may stem from a read error, because a much larger clone lies one nucleotide away. The chain employs TRBV5-1 and TRBJ1-4, with 10 positions matching TRBD1. Germline CDR1 and CDR2: SGHRS and YFSETQ. The CDR3 extends over 14 amino acids. Trimming removed 4 bases from V and 7 bases from J; junction bases left unmatched: 4. CDR3 sequence reads: CASSTGTGAEKLFF. In DNA form, the CDR3 reads TGCGCCAGCAGCACCGGGACAGGGGCTGAAAAACTGTTTTTT.

This chain links TRBV20-1 with TRBJ1-2; 8 bases fit TRBD1. The germline V gene has CDR1 DFQATT and CDR2 SNEGSKA (reference sequence). The CDR3 spans 13 residues. The V gene end was trimmed by 2 bases and the J gene end by 8 bases; junction bases not matched to a gene: 7. CDR3 sequence: CSARFQGAGGYTF. Here the CDR3 DNA reads TGCAGTGCTAGATTCCAGGGGGCAGGAGGCTACACCTTC.

V usage is TRBV5-1 and J usage is TRBJ2-7; perhaps TRBD1 as D (8 bases). From germline, CDR1 is SGHRS and CDR2 YFSETQ. The CDR3 runs 13 residues. V lost 6 bases, J lost 0 bases, and 10 bases lay in between. CDR3 sequence (DNA): TGCGCCAGCAACAGGGGGGGCTCCTACGAGCAGTACTTC. It specifies CASNRGGSYEQYF.

Turning to this clonotype: A clone one base away is much larger, so this may be a read error. The chain is built from TRBV7-8 and TRBJ2-7; a possible D gene is TRBD1 (5 bases). V lost 5 bases and J lost 1, with 12 bases in between. CDR1 SGHVS and CDR2 FQNEAQ come from the germline V gene. This CDR3 has 14 amino acids. The CDR3 DNA reads TGTGCCAGCAGCCCCGACAGTCAGTCCTACGAGCAGTACTTC. As protein: CASSPDSQSYEQYF.

This clonotype was observed many times. V usage is TRBV5-4 and J usage is TRBJ2-3, with D tentatively TRBD1 (5 bases). This CDR3 comprises 12 residues. Between the trimmed V and J ends, which lost 3 bases and 9 bases, there was a span of 11 bases. CDR1 and CDR2 from the germline V gene are SGHNT and YYREEE (reference sequence). CDR3 residues: CASSSDKTTQYF. The CDR3 region has the DNA TGTGCCAGCAGCTCGGACAAGACGACGCAGTATTTT.

Ten or more counts support this clonotype. This chain connects TRBV3-1 to TRBJ2-7, with TRBD2 matching over 10 bases. V dropped 7 bases and J dropped 3; count of bases not matched to a gene: 6. The CDR3 has 14 amino acids. The germline gives CDR1 LGHDT, CDR2 YNNKEL (reference sequence). The CDR3 DNA is TGTGCCAGCACCCAGCGGGGGGGCGACTACGAGCAGTACTTC. Translating gives CASTQRGGDYEQYF.

This clonotype was detected ten times or more. V is TRBV6-1 and J is TRBJ1-2; maybe TRBD1 (6 bases). This CDR3 is 13 amino acids long. Germline V gene sequence: CDR1 MNHNS, CDR2 SASEGT. V shed 5 bases and J shed 3 bases, with 10 bases lying between them. CDR3 sequence (DNA): TGTGCCAGCAGTAGTACAGGGTACTATGGCTACACCTTC. This sequence encodes CASSSTGYYGYTF.

Many counts were recorded for this clonotype. V is TRBV27 and J is TRBJ2-1; possibly TRBD2 for D (6 bases). V lost 6 bases to trimming and J lost 7 bases, with 16 bases between them. Germline CDR1 and CDR2: MNHEY and SMNVEV (reference sequence). The CDR3 runs 14 residues. CDR3 amino acids: CASRWTTQVNEQFF. The CDR3, as DNA: TGTGCCAGCAGGTGGACTACCCAAGTTAATGAGCAGTTCTTC.

Ten or more counts support this clonotype. The genes are TRBV7-3 and TRBJ1-4, with 9 bases lining up with TRBD1. The CDR3 is 16 amino acids. V lost 5 bases, J lost 8 bases, and 12 bases stayed unmatched. Germline CDR1 and CDR2: SGHTA and FQGTGA. CDR3 sequence reads: CASSRDGSGQGEKLFF. The CDR3 DNA reads TGTGCCAGCAGCCGGGACGGGTCGGGACAGGGCGAAAAACTGTTTTTT.

Worth noting for this clonotype: A junction boundary mismatches the germline segment, possibly from a read error. V and J are TRBV3-1 and TRBJ2-1; D gene uncertain. This CDR3 comprises 12 residues. Germline loops: CDR1 LGHDT, CDR2 YNNKEL (reference sequence). CDR3 nucleotides: TGTGCCAGAAGCCAAGCCGGGAATGAGCAGTTCTTC. Protein sequence: CARSQAGNEQFF.